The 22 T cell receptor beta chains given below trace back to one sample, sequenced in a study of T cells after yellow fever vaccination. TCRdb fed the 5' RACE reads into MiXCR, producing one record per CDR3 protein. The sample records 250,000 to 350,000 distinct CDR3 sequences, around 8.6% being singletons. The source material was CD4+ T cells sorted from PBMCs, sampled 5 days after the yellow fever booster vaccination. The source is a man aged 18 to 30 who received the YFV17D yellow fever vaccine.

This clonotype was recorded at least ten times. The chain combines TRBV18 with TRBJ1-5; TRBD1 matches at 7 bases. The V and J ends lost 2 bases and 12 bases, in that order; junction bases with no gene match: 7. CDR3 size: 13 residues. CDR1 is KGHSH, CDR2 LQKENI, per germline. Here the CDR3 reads CASSPDRERDQHF. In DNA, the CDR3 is TGTGCCAGCTCACCAGACAGGGAAAGGGACCAGCATTTT.

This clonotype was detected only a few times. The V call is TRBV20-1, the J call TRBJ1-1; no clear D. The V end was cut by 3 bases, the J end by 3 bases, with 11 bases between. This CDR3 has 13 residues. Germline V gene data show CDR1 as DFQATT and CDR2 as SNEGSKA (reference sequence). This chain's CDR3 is CSARGDSYTEAFF. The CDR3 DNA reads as TGCAGTGCTAGGGGAGACTCCTACACTGAAGCTTTCTTT.

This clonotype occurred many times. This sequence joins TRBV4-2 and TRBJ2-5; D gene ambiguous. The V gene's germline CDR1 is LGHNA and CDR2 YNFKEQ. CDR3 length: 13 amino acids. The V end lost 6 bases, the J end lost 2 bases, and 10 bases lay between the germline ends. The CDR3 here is CASRGVSQETQYF. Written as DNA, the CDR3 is TGTGCCAGCAGGGGCGTATCACAAGAGACCCAGTACTTC.

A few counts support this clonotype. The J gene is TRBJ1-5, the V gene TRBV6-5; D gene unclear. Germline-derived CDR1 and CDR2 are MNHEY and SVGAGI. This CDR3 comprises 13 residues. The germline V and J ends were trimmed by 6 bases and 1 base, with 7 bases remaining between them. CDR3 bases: TGTGCCAGCAGCCCAGCCAGCAATCAGCCCCAGCATTTT. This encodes CASSPASNQPQHF.

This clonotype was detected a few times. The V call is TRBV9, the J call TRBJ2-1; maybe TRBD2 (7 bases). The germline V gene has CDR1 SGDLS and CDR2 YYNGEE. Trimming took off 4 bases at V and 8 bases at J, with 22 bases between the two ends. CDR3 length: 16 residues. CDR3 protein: CASSPSLVGGLDEQFF. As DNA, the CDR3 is TGTGCCAGCAGCCCAAGCCTAGTGGGGGGGCTGGATGAGCAGTTCTTC.

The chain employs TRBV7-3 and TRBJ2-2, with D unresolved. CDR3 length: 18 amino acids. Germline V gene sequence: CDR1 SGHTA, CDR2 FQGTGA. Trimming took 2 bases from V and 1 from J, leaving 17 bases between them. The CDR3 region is CASSLSVGQALNTGELFF. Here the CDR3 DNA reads TGTGCCAGCAGCTTATCGGTAGGGCAGGCCCTGAACACCGGGGAGCTGTTTTTT.

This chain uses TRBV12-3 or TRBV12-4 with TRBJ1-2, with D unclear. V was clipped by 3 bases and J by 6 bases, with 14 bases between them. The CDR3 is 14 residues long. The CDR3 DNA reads TGTGCCAGCAGTTTCCCGCTTTTAGGTCATGGCTACACCTTC. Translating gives CASSFPLLGHGYTF.

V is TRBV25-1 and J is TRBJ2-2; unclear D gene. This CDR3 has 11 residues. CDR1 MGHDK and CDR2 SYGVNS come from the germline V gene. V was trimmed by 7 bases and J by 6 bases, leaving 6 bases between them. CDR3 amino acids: CASNTAGELFF. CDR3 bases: TGTGCCAGCAATACCGCCGGGGAGCTGTTTTTT.

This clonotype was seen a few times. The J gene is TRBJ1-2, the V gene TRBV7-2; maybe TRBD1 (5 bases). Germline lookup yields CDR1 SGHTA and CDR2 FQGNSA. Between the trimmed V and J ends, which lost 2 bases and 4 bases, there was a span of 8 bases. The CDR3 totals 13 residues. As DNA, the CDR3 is TGTGCCAGCAGCTTACCCCAGGGCTATGGCTACACCTTC. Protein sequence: CASSLPQGYGYTF.

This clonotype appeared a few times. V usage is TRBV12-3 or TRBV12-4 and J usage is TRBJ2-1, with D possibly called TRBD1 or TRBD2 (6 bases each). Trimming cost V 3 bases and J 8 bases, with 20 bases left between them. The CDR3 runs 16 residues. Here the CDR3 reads CASSFNAVGGQDEQFF. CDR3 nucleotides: TGTGCCAGCAGTTTCAATGCCGTGGGGGGCCAAGATGAGCAGTTCTTC.

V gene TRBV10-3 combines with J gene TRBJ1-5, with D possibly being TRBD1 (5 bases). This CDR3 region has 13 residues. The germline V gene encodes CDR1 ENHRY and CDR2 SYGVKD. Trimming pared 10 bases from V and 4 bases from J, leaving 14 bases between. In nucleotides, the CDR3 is TGTGCCACCCAGGGAAGTGAGAATCAGCCCCAGCATTTT. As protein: CATQGSENQPQHF.

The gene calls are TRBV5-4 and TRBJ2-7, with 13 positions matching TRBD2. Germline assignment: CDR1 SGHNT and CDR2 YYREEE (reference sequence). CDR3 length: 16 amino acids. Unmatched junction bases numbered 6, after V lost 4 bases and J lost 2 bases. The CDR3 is CASSRGLAGVTYEQYF. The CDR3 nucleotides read TGTGCCAGCAGCCGCGGACTAGCGGGGGTTACCTACGAGCAGTACTTC.

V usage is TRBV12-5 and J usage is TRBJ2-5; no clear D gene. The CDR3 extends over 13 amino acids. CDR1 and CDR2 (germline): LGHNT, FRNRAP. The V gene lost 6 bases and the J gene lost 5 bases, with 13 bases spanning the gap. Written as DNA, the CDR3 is TGTGCTAGTGGCACCTGGGGTGCGGAGACCCAGTACTTC. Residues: CASGTWGAETQYF.

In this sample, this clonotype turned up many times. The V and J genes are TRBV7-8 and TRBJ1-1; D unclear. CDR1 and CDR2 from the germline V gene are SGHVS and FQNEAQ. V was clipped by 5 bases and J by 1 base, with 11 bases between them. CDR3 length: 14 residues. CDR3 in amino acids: CASSRRAANTEAFF. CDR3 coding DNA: TGTGCCAGCAGCAGGAGGGCGGCGAACACTGAAGCTTTCTTT.

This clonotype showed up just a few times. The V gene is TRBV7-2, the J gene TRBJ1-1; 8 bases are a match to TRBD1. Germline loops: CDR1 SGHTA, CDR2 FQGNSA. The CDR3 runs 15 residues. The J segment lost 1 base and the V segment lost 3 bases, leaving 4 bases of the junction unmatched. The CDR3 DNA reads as TGTGCCAGCAGCTTTACGACAGGGGAGAACACTGAAGCTTTCTTT. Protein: CASSFTTGENTEAFF. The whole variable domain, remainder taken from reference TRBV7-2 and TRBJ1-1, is GAGVSQSPSNKVTEKGKDVELRCDPISGHTALYWYRQSLGQGLEFLIYFQGNSAPDKSGLPSDRFSAERTGGSVSTLTIQRTQQEDSAVYLCASSFTTGENTEAFFGQGTRLTVV.

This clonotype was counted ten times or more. The CDR3 sequence: CASSVIEAREETQYF. Here the CDR3 DNA reads TGTGCCAGCAGCGTCATCGAGGCCAGGGAAGAGACCCAGTACTTC. The genes are TRBV7-6 and TRBJ2-5; D is perhaps TRBD1 (5 bases). V was pared by 5 bases and J by 3 bases, with 16 bases between. The CDR3 loop spans 15 amino acids. The germline gives CDR1 SGHVS, CDR2 FNYEAQ.

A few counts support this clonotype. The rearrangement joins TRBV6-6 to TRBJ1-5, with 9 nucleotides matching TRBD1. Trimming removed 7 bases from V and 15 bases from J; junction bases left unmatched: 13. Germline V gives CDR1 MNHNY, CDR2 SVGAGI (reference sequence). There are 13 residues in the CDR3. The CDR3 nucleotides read TGTGCCAGCATTTCTGGTCGGACAGGGGTTAGGCATTTT. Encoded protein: CASISGRTGVRHF.

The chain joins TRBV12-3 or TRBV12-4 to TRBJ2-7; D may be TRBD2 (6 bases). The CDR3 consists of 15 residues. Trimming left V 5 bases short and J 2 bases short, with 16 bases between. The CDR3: CASSPRRAGTYEQYF. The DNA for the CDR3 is TGTGCCAGCAGTCCCCGCAGGGCGGGGACCTACGAGCAGTACTTC.

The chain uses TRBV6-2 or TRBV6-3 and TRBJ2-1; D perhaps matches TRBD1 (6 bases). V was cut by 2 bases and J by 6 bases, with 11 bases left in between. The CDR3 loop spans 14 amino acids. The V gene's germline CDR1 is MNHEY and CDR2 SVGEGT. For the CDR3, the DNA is TGTGCCAGCAGTTACATTGACAGGCCCAATGAGCAGTTCTTC. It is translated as CASSYIDRPNEQFF.

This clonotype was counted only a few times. Written as DNA, the CDR3 is TGTGCCAGCGGACAGGGCGTTGAAGATACGCAGTATTTT. Protein: CASGQGVEDTQYF. This chain links TRBV10-3 with TRBJ2-3; TRBD1 agrees at 8 bases. The CDR3 has 13 amino acids. In germline, CDR1 is ENHRY, CDR2 SYGVKD. Trimming cost V 10 bases and J 5 bases; bases outside gene matches: 8.

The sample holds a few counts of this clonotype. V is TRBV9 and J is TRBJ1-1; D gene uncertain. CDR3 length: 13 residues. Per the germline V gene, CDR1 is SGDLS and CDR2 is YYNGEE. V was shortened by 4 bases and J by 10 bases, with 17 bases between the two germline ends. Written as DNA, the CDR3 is TGTGCCAGCAGCCTCGATCCCGGGATTCGAGCTTTCTTT. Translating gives CASSLDPGIRAFF.

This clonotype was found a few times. CDR3 protein: CASSIGGMGNEQFF. CDR3 coding DNA: TGTGCCAGTAGTATAGGAGGAATGGGCAATGAGCAGTTCTTC. The chain uses TRBV19 and TRBJ2-1; unclear D gene. CDR3 size: 14 residues. Trimming stripped 1 base from V and 6 bases from J, with 10 bases between. Germline assignment: CDR1 LNHDA and CDR2 SQIVND (reference sequence). Combining the CDR3 with reference TRBV19 and TRBJ2-1 gives the whole variable domain DGGITQSPKYLFRKEGQNVTLSCEQNLNHDAMYWYRQDPGQGLRLIYYSQIVNDFQKGDIAEGYSVSREKKESFPLTVTSAQKNPTAFYLCASSIGGMGNEQFFGPGTRLTVL.